This T cell receptor beta chain is from a study of cytomegalovirus exposure and HLA in healthy donors. Overall study findings and caveats: Within the 120 validation repertoires, first-cohort TCR clusters tended to co-occur, according to a later analysis. The study recorded 164 TCR beta chains that were cytomegalovirus-associated.

V was clipped by 4 bases and J by 3 bases, with 12 bases between them. Germline V gene lookup returns CDR1 LNHNV and CDR2 YYDKDF (reference sequence). The length of the CDR3 is 15 residues. In the case of this clone: The antigen is not known.

TCRdb's copy holds only in-frame clones and misses some; the assay was immunoSEQ multiplex PCR. This table holds fewer than 200,000 clones, roughly 84% found once. This receptor was obtained from a woman aged 18-35 years in good health and CMV-seropositive. The rearrangement joins TRBV15 to TRBJ2-2; a weak D match, TRBD2 (6 bases). The sequenced sample was PBMCs. The CDR3 sequence: CATSTGRTDTGELFF. For the CDR3, the DNA is TGTGCCACCAGCACCGGGAGAACGGACACCGGGGAGCTGTTTTTT.